This T cell receptor (beta chain) was documented in a study of identical twins. The cDNA had a unique molecular identifier and a template-switch universal primer site. TCRdb fed the 5' RACE reads into MiXCR, producing one record per CDR3 protein. The sample contains about 730,000 distinct CDR3 sequences, around 20% of which appear only once. Trimming shortened V by 1 base and J by 1 base, and 5 bases separated the two germline ends. Germline V gives CDR1 DFQATT, CDR2 SNEGSKA (reference sequence). CDR3 length: 14 amino acids. This sample also belongs to another study, concerning T cells expressing NK-cell markers. From that study: There were a handful of donors in whom these clonotypes also led the CD3+CD56-NKG2C+ fraction.

The origin of this receptor is a woman aged 18-30 years in good health. The specimen sequenced was PBMCs. The rearrangement uses TRBV20-1 and TRBJ2-6; no clear D. The CDR3 protein is CSARAPSGANVLTF. The CDR3 region has the DNA TGCAGTGCTAGAGCTCCATCTGGGGCCAACGTCCTGACTTTC.